The 19 T cell receptor beta chains reported below all come from one sample, sequenced in a study of blood T cell repertoires in COVID-19. TCRdb keeps only in-frame clones here, not all; method: immunoSEQ multiplex PCR. This sample carries approximately 300,000 clones, about 88% of them seen once, and the ten largest clones take around 2.5%. Sequencing was done on a sample of PBMCs or T cells enriched from blood (not recorded which). All receptors derive from a man in his 60s who had recovered from COVID-19.

The rearrangement links TRBV18 to TRBJ2-3; 11 nucleotides agree with TRBD2. The CDR3 is 15 residues long. V trimming: 6 bases; J trimming: 4 bases; junction bases outside the gene matches: 6. Germline V CDR1 and CDR2: KGHSH, LQKENI. Here the CDR3 DNA reads TGTGCCAGCTCTACTAGCGGGAGTCTCTCAGATACGCAGTATTTT. This encodes CASSTSGSLSDTQYF. The variable domain in full, with the rest retrieved from reference TRBV18 and TRBJ2-3, is NAGVMQNPRHLVRRRGQEARLRCSPMKGHSHVYWYRQLPEEGLKFMVYLQKENIIDESGMPKERFSAEFPKEGPSILRIQQVVRGDSAAYFCASSTSGSLSDTQYFGPGTRLTVL.

V usage is TRBV3-1 (or the pseudogene TRBV3-2) and J usage is TRBJ2-7; D is ambiguous. This CDR3 is built from 14 residues. Trimming shortened V by 3 bases and J by 6 bases, and 15 bases separated the two germline ends. The germline V gene encodes CDR1 LGHDT and CDR2 YNNKEL (reference sequence). For the CDR3, the DNA is TGTGCCAGCAGCCAGACACAGACAAGGCTCGAGCAGTACTTC. This translates into CASSQTQTRLEQYF.

DNA of the CDR3: TGTGCCAGCACGGGTCCGACTTCCCTGTACGAGCAGTACTTC. This encodes CASTGPTSLYEQYF. The chain carries TRBV7-9 and TRBJ2-7, with D uncertain. In germline, CDR1 is SEHNR, CDR2 FQNEAQ (reference sequence). The V and J ends lost 7 bases and 4 bases respectively, with 17 bases between them. The length of the CDR3 is 14 residues.

The chain carries TRBV30 and TRBJ1-2, with 7 bases matching TRBD1. Germline V CDR1 and CDR2: GTSNPN, SVGIG (reference sequence). This CDR3 region has 13 residues. Germline trimming cut 1 base from V and 2 bases from J; bases unmatched to any gene: 1. The CDR3 here is CAWSAGQNYGYTF. The CDR3 DNA follows: TGTGCCTGGAGTGCGGGACAGAACTATGGCTACACCTTC.

The CDR3 sequence is CASSQNSGQGSAGELFF. CDR3 nucleotide sequence: TGCGCCAGCAGCCAAAACTCGGGACAGGGTAGTGCCGGGGAGCTGTTTTTT. J is TRBJ2-2 and V is TRBV4-3, with 9 bases lining up with TRBD1. With 2 bases clipped from V and 6 bases from J, the junction kept 10 bases outside the gene matches. The CDR3 extends over 17 amino acids. Germline V gene sequence: CDR1 LGHNA, CDR2 YSLEER.

The rearrangement joins TRBV4-1 to TRBJ2-5, with 7 bases fitting TRBD1. CDR1 MGHRA and CDR2 YSYEKL come from the germline V gene. The CDR3 covers 15 residues. The ends lost 2 bases at V and 3 bases at J; junction bases unmatched: 6. The CDR3 region is CASSQREDREETQYF. The CDR3 coding sequence is TGCGCCAGCAGCCAAAGGGAAGACAGGGAAGAGACCCAGTACTTC.

This clone was found a few times. This chain links TRBV19 with TRBJ2-1; 9 bases align to TRBD2. The V segment lost 0 bases and the J segment 7 bases; nucleotides outside the gene matches: 7. CDR1 is LNHDA and CDR2 is SQIVND in the germline V gene (reference sequence). The length of the CDR3 is 16 residues. CDR3 amino acids: CASSIDSSGGRNEQFF. CDR3 nucleotides: TGTGCCAGTAGTATAGATTCCAGCGGGGGGCGGAATGAGCAGTTCTTC.

This chain joins TRBV5-4 and TRBJ2-3, with D tentatively TRBD2 (6 bases). The CDR3 runs to 15 residues. CDR1 and CDR2 from the germline V gene are SGHNT and YYREEE (reference sequence). V gave up 4 bases and J gave up 2 bases, with 14 bases separating them. The CDR3 loop is CASSPDSGHTDTQYF. The CDR3 DNA reads as TGTGCCAGCAGCCCCGATAGCGGTCACACAGATACGCAGTATTTT.

This clone occurred once. One end of the junction does not line up with germline, which may come from a read error. This chain joins TRBV7-7 and TRBJ2-1; 11 bases are shared with TRBD2. CDR1 and CDR2 from the germline V gene are SSHAT and FNYEAQ (reference sequence). The CDR3 spans 15 residues. As DNA, the CDR3 is TGTGCTAGCAGCTTAGGTAGCGGGAGGGCGTATGAGCAGTTCTTC. Translated, it gives CASSLGSGRAYEQFF.

The chain recombines TRBV13 with TRBJ1-1; perhaps TRBD1 as D (5 bases). The CDR3 covers 14 residues. The V end was cut by 2 bases, the J end by 6 bases, with 13 bases between. Germline CDR1 reads PRHDT; CDR2 reads FYEKMQ (reference sequence). CDR3 DNA: TGTGCCAGCAGCTTAATTGGGAGGGGCGCTGAAGCTTTCTTT. Residues: CASSLIGRGAEAFF.

This rearrangement joins TRBV27 to TRBJ2-1, with 9 bases lining up with TRBD2. This CDR3 contains 14 residues. From germline, CDR1 is MNHEY and CDR2 SMNVEV (reference sequence). V shed 3 bases and J 8 bases; nucleotides not matched to a gene: 5. CDR3 protein: CASSLAGGVHEQFF. CDR3 in DNA: TGTGCCAGCAGTTTGGCGGGAGGGGTTCATGAGCAGTTCTTC.

The V gene is TRBV7-9, the J gene TRBJ1-1; maybe TRBD1 (6 bases). CDR1 and CDR2 from the germline V gene are SEHNR and FQNEAQ (reference sequence). V was clipped by 1 base and J by 7 bases, with 10 bases between them. The CDR3 has 13 amino acids. CDR3 protein: CASSLGTVNEAFF. CDR3 nucleotide sequence: TGTGCCAGCAGCTTAGGGACAGTAAATGAAGCTTTCTTT. Looking up the rest from reference TRBV7-9 and TRBJ1-1 gives the full variable domain: DTGVSQNPRHKITKRGQNVTFRCDPISEHNRLYWYRQTLGQGPEFLTYFQNEAQLEKSRLLSDRFSAERPKGSFSTLEIQRTEQGDSAMYLCASSLGTVNEAFFGQGTRLTVV.

The chain employs TRBV18 and TRBJ2-7; D is possibly TRBD1 (6 bases). This CDR3 spans 15 amino acids. Germline V gene sequence: CDR1 KGHSH, CDR2 LQKENI. Trimming pared 3 bases from V and 4 bases from J, leaving 16 bases between. As DNA, the CDR3 is TGTGCCAGCTCACCGAGGGACACCCCGGGGTACGAGCAGTACTTC. Protein: CASSPRDTPGYEQYF.

This clone was counted between two and nine times. The chain is built from TRBV3-1 (or the pseudogene TRBV3-2) and TRBJ2-1, with TRBD2 matching over 9 bases. V trimming: 3 bases; J trimming: 5 bases; junction bases outside the gene matches: 5. Germline V CDR1 and CDR2: LGHDT, YNNKEL (reference sequence). The CDR3 has 15 amino acids. The CDR3 nucleotides are TGTGCCAGCAGCCAGGTAGCGGGAGTAAACAATGAGCAGTTCTTC. Translating it yields CASSQVAGVNNEQFF.

V gene TRBV19 combines with J gene TRBJ2-7; unclear D gene. Germline V CDR1 and CDR2: LNHDA, SQIVND (reference sequence). V was shortened by 3 bases and J by 0 bases, with 6 bases between the two germline ends. There are 13 residues in the CDR3. The CDR3 nucleotides read TGTGCCAGTAGTATTTCACACTCCTACGAGCAGTACTTC. It yields the protein CASSISHSYEQYF.

The V call is TRBV7-6, the J call TRBJ1-1; tentatively, D is TRBD1 (6 bases). Trimming stripped 5 bases from V and 0 bases from J, with 19 bases between. From germline, CDR1 is SGHVS and CDR2 FNYEAQ. The CDR3 sequence is 17 residues long. DNA of the CDR3: TGTGCCAGCAGCCTTAGGTCGGGGGGGCTGATGAACACTGAAGCTTTCTTT. It specifies CASSLRSGGLMNTEAFF.

The V gene is TRBV24-1, the J gene TRBJ1-4; TRBD1 matches at 7 bases. Germline V gives CDR1 KGHDR, CDR2 SFDVKD. The CDR3 consists of 14 residues. Trimming at V came to 7 bases and at J to 5 bases, leaving 6 bases not matched to a gene. The CDR3 sequence: CATRIRDSNEKLFF. The CDR3 nucleotides read TGTGCCACCAGAATCCGGGACAGCAATGAAAAACTGTTTTTT.

This chain connects TRBV3-1 (or the pseudogene TRBV3-2) to TRBJ1-2; D unresolved. V gave up 0 bases and J gave up 2 bases, with 7 bases separating them. The CDR3 totals 14 residues. Germline V CDR1 and CDR2: LGHDT, YNNKEL (reference sequence). CDR3 nucleotides: TGTGCCAGCAGCCAAGAAGCGGCGAACTATGGCTACACCTTC. This codes for CASSQEAANYGYTF.

In regard to this clone: The junction and the germline gene differ at one end; a read error may be behind it. This chain joins TRBV7-3 and TRBJ2-7; a weak D match, TRBD2 (6 bases). Germline V gene data show CDR1 as SGHTA and CDR2 as FQGTGA. This CDR3 comprises 13 residues. In DNA, the CDR3 is TGTGCCAGCAGCTTAACTACTAGCTATCGAACGGACTTC. It is translated as CASSLTTSYRTDF.